These 5 T cell receptor beta chains share one sample of origin, sequenced in a study of control samples from healthy donors and cancer patients. The data were produced by immunoSEQ multiplex PCR, yet TCRdb's version contains in-frame clones alone and is incomplete. The sample consists of tens of thousands of clones, approximately 83% of them appearing once. Sequencing was carried out using PBMCs. Receptors were obtained from a woman aged 45 to 65 with lung cancer.

A remark on this clone: Other DNA sequences within the sample encode an identical CDR3. This chain joins TRBV6-5 and TRBJ2-3; D uncertain. CDR1 and CDR2 from the germline V gene are MNHEY and SVGAGI. V lost 6 bases to trimming and J lost 3 bases, with 4 bases between them. The CDR3 sequence is 11 residues long. The CDR3 DNA is TGTGCCAGCAGCCGGACAGATACGCAGTATTTT. It translates to CASSRTDTQYF.

The V call is TRBV6-5, the J call TRBJ2-3, with a possible D match to TRBD2 (6 bases). The CDR3 has 15 residues. Trimming took 6 bases from V and 0 from J, leaving 13 bases between them. The germline CDR1 and CDR2 sequences are MNHEY and SVGAGI. CDR3 coding DNA: TGTGCCAGCAGCCCAGGCGGGGCTAGCACAGATACGCAGTATTTT. Protein: CASSPGGASTDTQYF.

The gene calls are TRBV4-3 and TRBJ1-6, with D tentatively TRBD1 (6 bases). The CDR3 sequence is 15 residues long. Trimming left V 1 base short and J 9 bases short, with 13 bases between. Germline values: CDR1 LGHNA, CDR2 YSLEER. The CDR3 region has the DNA TGCGCCAGCAGCCAAGTGGGGGGCGCGGGTTCACCCCTCCACTTT. This sequence encodes CASSQVGGAGSPLHF.

The rearrangement uses TRBV9 and TRBJ1-1, with 10 nucleotides matching TRBD1. The CDR3 loop spans 15 amino acids. The V gene end was trimmed by 4 bases and the J gene end by 5 bases; junction bases not matched to a gene: 8. CDR1 is SGDLS and CDR2 is YYNGEE in the germline V gene. CDR3 amino acids: CASSLSGQGETEAFF. DNA of the CDR3: TGTGCCAGCAGCTTATCAGGACAGGGGGAAACTGAAGCTTTCTTT.

The chain joins TRBV24-1 to TRBJ2-2; D is uncertain. Trimming shortened V by 7 bases and J by 3 bases, and 11 bases separated the two germline ends. CDR3 size: 14 residues. Per germline, CDR1 KGHDR and CDR2 SFDVKD. Written as DNA, the CDR3 is TGTGCCACCAGCCACGGTTGGGACACCGGGGAGCTGTTTTTT. Protein: CATSHGWDTGELFF.